One sample yielded the 13 T cell receptor beta chains listed below, sequenced in a study of T-cell memory formation after mild COVID-19. One entry per CDR3 protein, called by TCRdb with MiXCR from the 5' RACE reads. The profile shows more than 250,000 distinct CDR3 sequences, about 17% of them singletons. Sequencing used PBMCs or a T cell subset sorted from them (not recorded which). The receptors derive from a man younger than 30 who had mild COVID-19 (a few samples of this study predate the infection). Cell type and time point are not known.

This clonotype was counted a few times. The chain employs TRBV6-4 and TRBJ2-2; 11 bases align to TRBD2. Per germline, CDR1 MRHNA and CDR2 SNTAGT. This CDR3 comprises 16 residues. The V segment lost 0 bases and the J segment 7 bases; nucleotides outside the gene matches: 4. The CDR3: CASSDSSGGAGGELFF. CDR3 DNA: TGTGCCAGCAGTGACTCTAGCGGGGGGGCCGGCGGGGAGCTGTTTTTT.

The rearrangement uses TRBV4-1 and TRBJ2-7; D is ambiguous. The V end was cut by 0 bases, the J end by 0 bases, with 9 bases between. Germline V gene lookup returns CDR1 MGHRA and CDR2 YSYEKL. The CDR3 consists of 15 residues. The CDR3 spells CASSQDPGDSYEQYV. The CDR3 region has the DNA TGCGCCAGCAGCCAAGATCCTGGCGACTCCTACGAGCAGTACGTC.

This clonotype was recorded a few times. The rearrangement links TRBV5-1 to TRBJ2-3; a weak D match, TRBD1 (6 bases). The CDR3 consists of 17 residues. Trimming shortened V by 4 bases and J by 6 bases, and 24 bases separated the two germline ends. Germline V gene sequence: CDR1 SGHRS, CDR2 YFSETQ. The DNA of the CDR3 is TGCGCCAGCAGCCCGGAACAGGGAACATACTTTCCCGATACGCAGTATTTT. This translates into CASSPEQGTYFPDTQYF.

This chain connects TRBV5-1 to TRBJ1-1, with TRBD1 matching 7 bases. CDR3 size: 16 residues. The ends lost 1 base at V and 1 base at J; junction bases unmatched: 7. Germline V gives CDR1 SGHRS, CDR2 YFSETQ. CDR3 loop: CASSLTGAWKNTEAFF. CDR3 nucleotides: TGCGCCAGCAGCTTGACAGGGGCGTGGAAGAACACTGAAGCTTTCTTT.

The chain combines TRBV7-9 with TRBJ1-3; 7 nucleotides align to TRBD1. The CDR3 contains 15 residues. Germline CDR1 is SEHNR and CDR2 is FQNEAQ (reference sequence). V lost 5 bases, J lost 4 bases, and 8 bases stayed unmatched. The CDR3 loop reads CASSAPGTEGNTIYF. Written as DNA, the CDR3 is TGTGCCAGCAGCGCCCCCGGGACAGAGGGAAACACCATATATTTT. Looking up the rest from reference TRBV7-9 and TRBJ1-3 gives the full variable domain: DTGVSQNPRHKITKRGQNVTFRCDPISEHNRLYWYRQTLGQGPEFLTYFQNEAQLEKSRLLSDRFSAERPKGSFSTLEIQRTEQGDSAMYLCASSAPGTEGNTIYFGEGSWLTVV.

This clonotype was observed at least ten times. The J gene is TRBJ2-7, the V gene TRBV11-2; D unresolved. Trimming pared 4 bases from V and 0 bases from J, leaving 4 bases between. This CDR3 has 12 amino acids. CDR1 and CDR2 (germline): SGHAT, FQNNGV. The CDR3 DNA sequence: TGTGCCAGCAGCTCCAGCTCCTACGAGCAGTACTTC. Translated, it gives CASSSSSYEQYF. Full variable domain (outside the CDR3, taken from reference TRBV11-2 and TRBJ2-7): EAGVAQSPRYKIIEKRQSVAFWCNPISGHATLYWYQQILGQGPKLLIQFQNNGVVDDSQLPKDRFSAERLKGVDSTLKIQPAKLEDSAVYLCASSSSSYEQYFGPGTRLTVT.

The chain links TRBV19 to TRBJ1-5, with a tentative D call TRBD1 (5 bases). Trimming left V 5 bases short and J 9 bases short, with 20 bases between. The CDR3 has 15 amino acids. Germline assignment: CDR1 LNHDA and CDR2 SQIVND (reference sequence). The CDR3 spells CASSELGDRRWPQHF. The CDR3 region has the DNA TGTGCCAGTAGTGAGTTAGGGGACCGTCGTTGGCCCCAGCATTTT.

CDR3 sequence: CASLNTGELFF. The DNA for the CDR3 is TGTGCCAGCCTGAACACCGGGGAGCTGTTTTTT. The V call is TRBV6-6, the J call TRBJ2-2; no definite D call. The V end was cut by 8 bases, the J end by 1 base, with 2 bases between. CDR1 MNHNY and CDR2 SVGAGI come from the germline V gene (reference sequence). This CDR3 comprises 11 residues.

This chain joins TRBV15 and TRBJ2-1, with 8 positions matching TRBD2. The trim removed 4 bases at V and 3 bases at J, leaving 8 bases unmatched. From germline, CDR1 is LNHNV and CDR2 YYDKDF (reference sequence). The CDR3 has 16 amino acids. As DNA, the CDR3 is TGTGCCACCAGCATTAGGAGCGGGGGTTACTACAATGAGCAGTTCTTC. Its translation: CATSIRSGGYYNEQFF.

V gene TRBV7-3 combines with J gene TRBJ2-5; D might be TRBD1 or TRBD2, each matching 7 bases. Germline CDR1 and CDR2: SGHTA and FQGTGA. Trimming shortened V by 1 base and J by 5 bases, and 14 bases separated the two germline ends. The CDR3 length is 15 residues. The CDR3 reads CASSLSRGGGETQYF. Written as DNA, the CDR3 is TGTGCCAGCAGCTTAAGCCGGGGAGGGGGCGAGACCCAGTACTTC.

The chain is built from TRBV15 and TRBJ1-5; D is undetermined. The CDR3 contains 12 residues. Germline V gives CDR1 LNHNV, CDR2 YYDKDF (reference sequence). V shed 3 bases and J shed 6 bases, with 6 bases lying between them. CDR3 DNA sequence: TGTGCCACCAGCAGTCTCGGTCAGCCCCAGCATTTT. Protein product: CATSSLGQPQHF.

In its sample, this clonotype was seen a few times. The V and J genes are TRBV20-1 and TRBJ2-5, with TRBD2 identical over 10 bases. CDR1 DFQATT and CDR2 SNEGSKA come from the germline V gene (reference sequence). CDR3 length: 12 residues. The V and J ends lost 5 bases and 9 bases, in that order; junction bases with no gene match: 6. Here the CDR3 reads CSALTSGESQYF. As DNA, the CDR3 is TGCAGTGCTCTCACTAGCGGGGAGTCCCAGTACTTC.

There are a few counts of this clonotype. The V gene is TRBV4-1, the J gene TRBJ2-1; D is possibly TRBD2 (6 bases). Trimming removed 0 bases from V and 7 bases from J, with 16 bases in between. Germline CDR1 is MGHRA and CDR2 is YSYEKL. This CDR3 is 16 amino acids long. CDR3 sequence: CASSQDFAGTVNEQFF. CDR3 bases: TGCGCCAGCAGCCAAGATTTTGCGGGAACGGTAAATGAGCAGTTCTTC.